Each of the 32 T cell receptor beta chains below was sequenced from the same sample in a study of T cells in Graves' hyperthyroidism and ophthalmopathy. From RNA transcripts, TCR beta CDR3 regions were amplified. The HTBI primer set drove a first-round RT-PCR of the TCR CDR3. In TCRdb, the multiplex PCR reads were re-called with MiXCR into one record per CDR3 protein. The table lists roughly 400,000 distinct CDR3 sequences, around an eighth of them singletons. Sequences were obtained from blood. All receptors derive from a man aged 50 to 59 with Graves' ophthalmopathy.

This clonotype was counted ten times or more. The chain uses TRBV28 and TRBJ1-1; D is undetermined. This CDR3 region has 13 residues. CDR1 MDHEN and CDR2 SYDVKM come from the germline V gene. Between the trimmed V and J ends, which lost 2 bases and 5 bases, there was a span of 9 bases. This CDR3 is CASSLLYQTEAFF. CDR3 nucleotide sequence: TGTGCCAGCAGTTTACTTTACCAGACTGAAGCTTTCTTT.

This clonotype was recorded many times. This chain joins TRBV20-1 and TRBJ2-3; 9 nucleotides agree with TRBD1. Trimming cost V 2 bases and J 2 bases; bases outside gene matches: 2. The CDR3 length is 14 residues. CDR1 is DFQATT and CDR2 is SNEGSKA in the germline V gene (reference sequence). The CDR3, as DNA: TGCAGTGCTAGAAGGACAGGGGCCACAGATACGCAGTATTTT. Translated, it gives CSARRTGATDTQYF.

This clonotype was seen at least ten times. The DNA for the CDR3 is TGTGCCAGCAGTTTATCGGGGAACAGGGACGATCAGCCCCAGCATTTT. Translated: CASSLSGNRDDQPQHF. This rearrangement joins TRBV27 to TRBJ1-5; a weak D match, TRBD1 (6 bases). Germline V gene sequence: CDR1 MNHEY, CDR2 SMNVEV (reference sequence). Trimming took off 0 bases at V and 5 bases at J, with 14 bases between the two ends. The CDR3 sequence is 16 residues long.

This clonotype has a count of ten or more. The chain recombines TRBV11-2 with TRBJ2-7; D call uncertain. This CDR3 region has 12 residues. Germline V CDR1 and CDR2: SGHAT, FQNNGV. Between the trimmed V and J ends, which lost 3 bases and 4 bases, there was a span of 7 bases. DNA of the CDR3: TGTGCCAGCAGCTTTTATGGGTACGAGCAGTACTTC. This encodes CASSFYGYEQYF.

In this sample, this clonotype turned up a few times. The chain recombines TRBV12-3 or TRBV12-4 with TRBJ1-4; the D gene is possibly TRBD1 (5 bases). The CDR3 has 14 residues. The germline V and J ends were trimmed by 4 bases and 5 bases, with 11 bases remaining between them. DNA for the CDR3: TGTGCCAGCAGTTGGGGGTCGGGGAATGAAAAACTGTTTTTT. The encoded protein is CASSWGSGNEKLFF.

This clonotype showed up just a few times. The chain carries TRBV28 and TRBJ2-7, with D uncertain. Germline assignment: CDR1 MDHEN and CDR2 SYDVKM. V shed 8 bases and J shed 0 bases, with 8 bases lying between them. This CDR3 has 12 amino acids. The CDR3: CASQTVSYEQYF. The CDR3 DNA sequence: TGTGCCAGCCAGACGGTCTCCTACGAGCAGTACTTC.

As DNA, the CDR3 is TGTGCCAGCAGGCTAGACGGCTGGGACACCGGGGAGCTGTTTTTT. Residues: CASRLDGWDTGELFF. This chain joins TRBV12-3 or TRBV12-4 and TRBJ2-2; D call uncertain. Between the trimmed V and J ends, which lost 6 bases and 3 bases, there was a span of 14 bases. The CDR3 sequence is 15 residues long.

Ten or more counts support this clonotype. This chain uses TRBV28 with TRBJ1-2, with 8 bases lining up with TRBD1. V shed 6 bases and J 7 bases; nucleotides not matched to a gene: 7. The length of the CDR3 is 13 residues. The germline CDR1 and CDR2 sequences are MDHEN and SYDVKM. CDR3 DNA sequence: TGTGCCAGCAGCACGACAGGGGCGAGTGGCTACACCTTC. It specifies CASSTTGASGYTF.

This clonotype was counted ten times or more. The chain has TRBV6-2 or TRBV6-3 and TRBJ2-3; D is ambiguous. This CDR3 contains 13 residues. V shed 0 bases and J shed 4 bases, with 5 bases lying between them. Germline loops: CDR1 MNHEY, CDR2 SVGEGT. The CDR3 bases are TGTGCCAGCAGTTACTCTGTCGCAGATACGCAGTATTTT. This encodes CASSYSVADTQYF.

As for this clonotype: One base away lies a much larger clone, so this may be a sequencing read error. This chain connects TRBV4-1 to TRBJ2-1; tentatively, D is TRBD1 (6 bases). CDR3 length: 15 residues. V gave up 4 bases and J gave up 12 bases, with 22 bases separating them. Germline CDR1 reads MGHRA; CDR2 reads YSYEKL. The chain's CDR3 is CASSPFRDGQPGQFF. The CDR3 DNA is TGCGCCAGCAGCCCCTTTCGGGATGGACAGCCGGGGCAGTTCTTC.

The gene calls are TRBV29-1 and TRBJ1-2; 7 nucleotides agree with TRBD1. The V gene's germline CDR1 is SQVTM and CDR2 ANQGSEA. J was trimmed by 12 bases and V by 7 bases; bases with no gene match: 14. The CDR3 runs 12 residues. The CDR3 region has the DNA TGCAGCGGCGGAGGGACAGCGAATCAGGACACCTTC. As protein: CSGGGTANQDTF.

This clonotype was counted at least ten times. The rearrangement uses TRBV27 and TRBJ2-2; 10 nucleotides match TRBD1. Germline loops: CDR1 MNHEY, CDR2 SMNVEV (reference sequence). J gave up 6 bases and V 6 bases, and 7 bases lay outside the gene matches. The CDR3 spans 15 residues. CDR3 nucleotides: TGTGCCAGCAGATCCGAGACAGGGGGCTCCGGGGAGCTGTTTTTT. It translates to CASRSETGGSGELFF.

This clonotype was counted ten times or more. The gene calls are TRBV18 and TRBJ2-1; D remains unclear. The V end lost 2 bases, the J end lost 4 bases, and 18 bases lay between the germline ends. The CDR3 is 17 amino acids. Per germline, CDR1 KGHSH and CDR2 LQKENI. CDR3 region: CASSPYRLGYGYNEQFF. As DNA, the CDR3 is TGTGCCAGCTCACCATACCGCTTAGGGTATGGGTACAATGAGCAGTTCTTC.

This clonotype was found many times. V is TRBV6-5 and J is TRBJ1-3; no reliable D call. Looked up from germline, CDR1 is MNHEY and CDR2 is SVGAGI. V gave up 4 bases and J gave up 0 bases, with 10 bases separating them. The CDR3 is 15 amino acids. The CDR3 sequence: CASSSNSYSGNTIYF. The DNA for the CDR3 is TGTGCCAGCAGTTCGAACAGCTACTCTGGAAACACCATATATTTT.

This clonotype was counted at least ten times. The chain combines TRBV11-2 with TRBJ2-7, with 12 nucleotides matching TRBD2. Germline CDR1 and CDR2: SGHAT and FQNNGV. This CDR3 spans 17 amino acids. V was clipped by 3 bases and J by 2 bases; unmatched bases: 8. The CDR3: CASSFSTRLAGAYEQYF. CDR3 nucleotides: TGTGCCAGCAGCTTCTCTACCCGACTAGCGGGAGCCTACGAGCAGTACTTC.

This clonotype appeared a single time. The chain combines TRBV19 with TRBJ1-1; no reliable D call. CDR1 is LNHDA and CDR2 is SQIVND in the germline V gene (reference sequence). V lost 7 bases to trimming and J lost 1 base, with 13 bases between them. The CDR3 loop spans 14 amino acids. The CDR3 DNA sequence: TGTGCCAGTACCCCGGCCAGGCGGAACACTGAAGCTTTCTTT. Its protein is CASTPARRNTEAFF. The whole variable domain, filled in from reference TRBV19 and TRBJ1-1, reads DGGITQSPKYLFRKEGQNVTLSCEQNLNHDAMYWYRQDPGQGLRLIYYSQIVNDFQKGDIAEGYSVSREKKESFPLTVTSAQKNPTAFYLCASTPARRNTEAFFGQGTRLTVV.

This clonotype was picked up a small number of times. One end of the junction does not line up with germline, which may come from a read error. The chain carries TRBV11-2 and TRBJ2-7; TRBD2 agrees at 7 bases. The CDR3 contains 15 residues. The germline CDR1 and CDR2 sequences are SGHAT and FQNNGV. Here the CDR3 DNA reads TGTGCCAGCAGCTTAGCTAGCGGTTACTCCTACGAGCAGTGCTTC. Translation gives CASSLASGYSYEQCF. Filled out from reference TRBV11-2 and TRBJ2-7, the complete variable domain reads EAGVAQSPRYKIIEKRQSVAFWCNPISGHATLYWYQQILGQGPKLLIQFQNNGVVDDSQLPKDRFSAERLKGVDSTLKIQPAKLEDSAVYLCASSLASGYSYEQCFGPGTRLTVT.

This clonotype was recorded at least ten times. The V and J genes are TRBV30 and TRBJ2-2, with TRBD1 as a possible D gene (5 bases). Trimming took off 4 bases at V and 2 bases at J, with 14 bases between the two ends. This CDR3 region has 15 residues. The germline V gene has CDR1 GTSNPN and CDR2 SVGIG (reference sequence). The CDR3 DNA is TGTGCCTGGAACACAGGACGTTCTAACACCGGGGAGCTGTTTTTT. Translating it yields CAWNTGRSNTGELFF.

This clonotype was counted between two and nine times. The rearrangement uses TRBV5-8 and TRBJ1-3; D is unresolved. The ends were cut back, 4 bases at V and 0 bases at J, with 14 bases in the middle. Germline loops: CDR1 SGHTS, CDR2 YDEGEE. CDR3 length equals 16 residues. The CDR3 bases are TGTGCCAGCAGCCGAACAATCGGCCCCTCTGGAAACACCATATATTTT. Protein sequence: CASSRTIGPSGNTIYF.

This clonotype has a count of ten or more. The genes are TRBV20-1 and TRBJ1-1; D is undetermined. The V gene lost 1 base and the J gene lost 11 bases, with 8 bases spanning the gap. Germline CDR1 reads DFQATT; CDR2 reads SNEGSKA (reference sequence). The CDR3 contains 10 residues. CDR3 residues: CSARGREAFF. The CDR3 nucleotides read TGCAGTGCTAGAGGACGGGAGGCTTTCTTT.

This clonotype was seen at least ten times. The V call is TRBV18, the J call TRBJ2-7; 16 bases fit TRBD2. J gave up 6 bases and V 5 bases, and 13 bases lay outside the gene matches. CDR1 is KGHSH, CDR2 LQKENI, per germline. The CDR3 is 18 amino acids. CDR3 sequence: CASSFYSGTSGRGLEQYF. CDR3 DNA sequence: TGTGCCAGCTCATTCTACTCCGGGACTAGCGGGAGGGGCCTCGAGCAGTACTTC.

There are a few counts of this clonotype. The J gene is TRBJ2-7, the V gene TRBV20-1; the D gene is possibly TRBD2 (5 bases). V was shortened by 3 bases and J by 0 bases, with 9 bases between the two germline ends. This CDR3 region has 13 residues. The germline gives CDR1 DFQATT, CDR2 SNEGSKA (reference sequence). The DNA for the CDR3 is TGCAGTGCTAGGCGGGCGCCCTCCTACGAGCAGTACTTC. This gives the protein CSARRAPSYEQYF.

This clonotype came up many times. This chain connects TRBV6-1 to TRBJ2-3; D possibly corresponds to TRBD1 (6 bases). The CDR3 is made up of 18 amino acids. Germline V gene data show CDR1 as MNHNS and CDR2 as SASEGT. V dropped 5 bases and J dropped 3 bases, with 24 bases sitting between them. As DNA, the CDR3 is TGTGCCAGCAGTCCACAAGGACAGCCCGCCGTTGTAACAGATACGCAGTATTTT. Translated: CASSPQGQPAVVTDTQYF.

The rearrangement links TRBV19 to TRBJ2-6; TRBD2 might be the D (5 bases). Between the trimmed V and J ends, which lost 7 bases and 2 bases, there was a span of 12 bases. CDR3 length: 15 amino acids. Looked up from germline, CDR1 is LNHDA and CDR2 is SQIVND (reference sequence). This CDR3 is CASNDRAAGANVLTF. In DNA form, the CDR3 reads TGTGCCAGTAACGATAGAGCGGCTGGGGCCAACGTCCTGACTTTC.

This clonotype was seen only a few times. V is TRBV15 and J is TRBJ2-3, with 7 positions matching TRBD2. Germline V gives CDR1 LNHNV, CDR2 YYDKDF (reference sequence). This CDR3 comprises 14 residues. Unmatched junction bases numbered 9, after V lost 8 bases and J lost 4 bases. The CDR3 bases are TGTGCCACCCAGGGAACGGCGGGAGCAGATACGCAGTATTTT. It is translated as CATQGTAGADTQYF.

This clonotype has a handful of counts. V and J are TRBV3-1 and TRBJ2-1; 8 positions match TRBD2. The length of the CDR3 is 14 residues. Looked up from germline, CDR1 is LGHDT and CDR2 is YNNKEL (reference sequence). The trim removed 5 bases at V and 8 bases at J, leaving 8 bases unmatched. CDR3 bases: TGTGCCAGCAGCGTAGCCGGGAGGGCTGATGAGCAGTTCTTC. Amino acids: CASSVAGRADEQFF.

This clonotype was seen a handful of times. This sequence joins TRBV4-1 and TRBJ1-4; D call uncertain. V lost 5 bases and J 8 bases, leaving 18 bases between the germline ends. CDR1 is MGHRA and CDR2 is YSYEKL in the germline V gene. This CDR3 is built from 15 residues. CDR3 DNA: TGCGCCAGCAGCTTCCGGCCCAACAGTGTAGAAAAACTGTTTTTT. Protein product: CASSFRPNSVEKLFF.

This clonotype showed up many times. The chain combines TRBV9 with TRBJ2-7, with TRBD1 matching over 9 bases. Germline assignment: CDR1 SGDLS and CDR2 YYNGEE. CDR3 length: 15 amino acids. Losses at the gene ends were 3 bases for V and 3 bases for J; bases not matched to a gene: 7. The CDR3 reads CASSATGGASYEQYF. The CDR3 DNA sequence: TGTGCCAGCAGCGCCACAGGGGGCGCAAGCTACGAGCAGTACTTC.

The chain has TRBV4-1 and TRBJ1-2, with D unclear. Germline loops: CDR1 MGHRA, CDR2 YSYEKL. Trimming removed 0 bases from V and 5 bases from J, with 13 bases in between. The CDR3 has 15 residues. CDR3 sequence: CASSQDHRGFYGYTF. CDR3 nucleotides: TGCGCCAGCAGCCAAGATCATAGAGGGTTTTATGGCTACACCTTC.

This clonotype showed up many times. The genes are TRBV3-1 and TRBJ2-7; unclear D gene. Trimming shortened V by 1 base and J by 2 bases, and 12 bases separated the two germline ends. From germline, CDR1 is LGHDT and CDR2 YNNKEL (reference sequence). The CDR3 covers 15 residues. The CDR3: CASSQGVTVAYEQYF. DNA for the CDR3: TGTGCCAGCAGCCAAGGTGTCACAGTGGCCTACGAGCAGTACTTC.

This chain links TRBV25-1 with TRBJ2-3; 8 bases map to TRBD1. The junction had 1 base not matched to a gene; V was cut back by 4 bases and J by 4 bases. The CDR3 consists of 13 residues. The V gene's germline CDR1 is MGHDK and CDR2 SYGVNS. This CDR3 is CASSGQGPDTQYF. CDR3 sequence (DNA): TGTGCCAGCAGTGGACAGGGGCCAGATACGCAGTATTTT.

This clonotype was seen at least ten times. J is TRBJ2-7 and V is TRBV10-2, with TRBD1 as a possible D gene (6 bases). V lost 10 bases and J 0 bases, leaving 19 bases between the germline ends. Germline CDR1 and CDR2: WSHSY and SAAADI. This CDR3 is 15 amino acids long. The CDR3 reads CATERGGISSYEQYF. The CDR3 region has the DNA TGCGCCACCGAACGAGGGGGAATTAGCTCCTACGAGCAGTACTTC.